Presented here are 20 T cell receptor beta chains from one specimen sequenced in a study of blood T cell dynamics during melanoma immunotherapy. Time point given: week 3, after first cycle of checkpoint inhibitor. TCRdb's copy holds only in-frame clones and misses some; the assay was immunoSEQ multiplex PCR. This table has 10,000 to 13,000 clones, approximately 84% appearing once. Sequencing was performed on blood, taken from a patient treated with checkpoint blockade. These receptors all stem from a human donor with melanoma.

V usage is TRBV6-9 and J usage is TRBJ2-7; D is possibly TRBD1 (5 bases). The germline V and J ends were trimmed by 3 bases and 5 bases, with 11 bases remaining between them. CDR3 length: 13 residues. Germline V gene lookup returns CDR1 MNHGY and CDR2 SVAAGI. This CDR3 is CASSYSGSDEQYF. The CDR3 DNA is TGTGCCAGCAGTTACTCAGGGTCCGACGAGCAGTACTTC.

The chain carries TRBV19 and TRBJ2-1; possibly TRBD1 for D (5 bases). This CDR3 contains 14 residues. Germline V gives CDR1 LNHDA, CDR2 SQIVND (reference sequence). V was pared by 6 bases and J by 3 bases, with 12 bases between. The CDR3 nucleotides read TGTGCCAGTAGCAACCACCAGGGCTACAATGAGCAGTTCTTC. Protein sequence: CASSNHQGYNEQFF. The full variable domain, in which reference TRBV19 and TRBJ2-1 provide the parts outside the CDR3, is DGGITQSPKYLFRKEGQNVTLSCEQNLNHDAMYWYRQDPGQGLRLIYYSQIVNDFQKGDIAEGYSVSREKKESFPLTVTSAQKNPTAFYLCASSNHQGYNEQFFGPGTRLTVL.

The gene calls are TRBV7-3 and TRBJ2-2, with D tentatively TRBD1 (6 bases). This CDR3 spans 13 amino acids. V was shortened by 7 bases and J by 5 bases, with 11 bases between the two germline ends. From germline, CDR1 is SGHTA and CDR2 FQGTGA. This CDR3 reads CASNGGGTGELFF. The CDR3 bases are TGTGCCAGCAATGGGGGCGGAACCGGGGAGCTGTTTTTT.

The chain uses TRBV4-3 and TRBJ2-3; tentative D call: TRBD2 (5 bases). The CDR3 loop spans 14 amino acids. The germline V gene encodes CDR1 LGHNA and CDR2 YSLEER. Deletions cut 1 base from V and 0 bases from J, with 5 bases between. The CDR3 sequence: CASSQGTSTDTQYF. CDR3 coding DNA: TGCGCCAGCAGCCAAGGGACTAGCACAGATACGCAGTATTTT.

The V and J genes are TRBV4-3 and TRBJ2-5; D perhaps matches TRBD2 (5 bases). CDR3 length: 15 amino acids. The germline gives CDR1 LGHNA, CDR2 YSLEER. The V and J ends lost 1 base and 4 bases respectively, with 13 bases between them. Here the CDR3 DNA reads TGCGCCAGCAGCCAAGGGGCGAGGGATTTAGAGACCCAGTACTTC. Encoded protein: CASSQGARDLETQYF.

The gene calls are TRBV6-6 and TRBJ1-1, with a possible D match to TRBD1 (5 bases). V was shortened by 3 bases and J by 4 bases, with 12 bases between the two germline ends. The CDR3 extends over 14 amino acids. Germline CDR1 is MNHNY and CDR2 is SVGAGI (reference sequence). The CDR3 DNA reads TGTGCCAGCAGTTATGGGGGATGGAGCACTGAAGCTTTCTTT. It codes for CASSYGGWSTEAFF.

V is TRBV14 and J is TRBJ2-1; a weak D match, TRBD2 (5 bases). CDR3 size: 13 residues. V lost 4 bases, J lost 9 bases, and 13 bases lay in between. Per germline, CDR1 SGHDN and CDR2 FVKESK. CDR3 sequence reads: CASSLLRAGEQFF. The CDR3 nucleotides read TGTGCCAGCAGCCTCCTAAGGGCGGGTGAGCAGTTCTTC.

This chain links TRBV30 with TRBJ1-6, with D hard to call. From germline, CDR1 is GTSNPN and CDR2 SVGIG (reference sequence). The CDR3 loop spans 16 amino acids. Deletions cut 1 base from V and 4 bases from J, with 14 bases between. This chain's CDR3 is CAWSGVGGTYNSPLHF. The CDR3 region has the DNA TGTGCCTGGAGTGGAGTGGGCGGCACTTATAATTCACCCCTCCACTTT.

This clone was counted once. The chain recombines TRBV7-3 with TRBJ2-1, with 8 bases fitting TRBD1. Germline trimming cut 4 bases from V and 0 bases from J; bases unmatched to any gene: 5. Germline CDR1 is SGHTA and CDR2 is FQGTGA. The CDR3 totals 16 residues. The CDR3 sequence is CASSSRTGSSYNEQFF. CDR3 nucleotides: TGTGCCAGCAGCTCCAGGACAGGGAGCTCCTACAATGAGCAGTTCTTC.

The genes are TRBV19 and TRBJ1-2; D not resolved. V was pared by 3 bases and J by 10 bases, with 9 bases between. CDR1 is LNHDA and CDR2 is SQIVND in the germline V gene (reference sequence). The CDR3 runs 11 residues. CDR3 DNA: TGTGCCAGTAGTATCCGGGATTACTACACCTTC. The encoded protein is CASSIRDYYTF.

The chain has TRBV5-1 and TRBJ2-1; D is ambiguous. The V gene's germline CDR1 is SGHRS and CDR2 YFSETQ. The germline V and J ends were trimmed by 2 bases and 0 bases, with 24 bases remaining between them. The CDR3 is made up of 20 amino acids. CDR3 in DNA: TGCGCCAGCAGCTTTATCTCTTTATCTGTGGTGGCGAGCTCCTACAATGAGCAGTTCTTC. It specifies CASSFISLSVVASSYNEQFF.

This chain joins TRBV6-6 and TRBJ1-5, with TRBD1 as a possible D gene (5 bases). Germline V gene data show CDR1 as MNHNY and CDR2 as SVGAGI (reference sequence). This CDR3 contains 13 residues. Trimming took 5 bases from V and 3 from J, leaving 8 bases between them. DNA of the CDR3: TGTGCCAGCAGTCCAGGGACCAATCAGCCCCAGCATTTT. Amino acids: CASSPGTNQPQHF.

This clone was detected only a few times. The rearrangement joins TRBV4-3 to TRBJ1-4; 10 bases align to TRBD1. CDR3 length: 14 amino acids. V lost 3 bases and J lost 8; bases outside the gene matches: 3. Looked up from germline, CDR1 is LGHNA and CDR2 is YSLEER. This CDR3 is CASSHGTGVEKLFF. CDR3 coding DNA: TGCGCCAGCAGCCACGGGACAGGGGTAGAAAAACTGTTTTTT.

The chain joins TRBV9 to TRBJ2-5; TRBD1 aligns across 11 bases. Per germline, CDR1 SGDLS and CDR2 YYNGEE. This CDR3 region has 15 residues. After removal of 3 bases from V and 5 bases from J, the junction contained 6 bases not matched to a gene. This CDR3 reads CASSASGDRGETQYF. The CDR3 DNA reads TGTGCCAGCAGCGCGAGCGGGGACAGGGGGGAGACCCAGTACTTC. The complete variable domain, with remaining parts taken from reference TRBV9 and TRBJ2-5, reads DSGVTQTPKHLITATGQRVTLRCSPRSGDLSVYWYQQSLDQGLQFLIQYYNGEERAKGNILERFSAQQFPDLHSELNLSSLELGDSALYFCASSASGDRGETQYFGPGTRLLVL.

A word on this clone: This probably arose from a read error, given a far larger clone one base away. The chain combines TRBV7-2 with TRBJ1-2; D remains ambiguous. Germline V gene sequence: CDR1 SGHTA, CDR2 FQGNSA. This CDR3 is built from 15 residues. CDR3 protein: CACSLATTALYGYTF. The CDR3 DNA reads TGTGCCTGCAGCTTAGCGACCACAGCCCTCTATGGCTACACCTTC.

This rearrangement joins TRBV28 to TRBJ1-2; D not resolved. The V and J ends lost 1 base and 3 bases respectively, with 12 bases between them. Per germline, CDR1 MDHEN and CDR2 SYDVKM. This CDR3 comprises 15 residues. CDR3 sequence: CASSLYRDNHYGYTF. The CDR3 nucleotides read TGTGCCAGCAGTTTATACAGAGATAACCACTATGGCTACACCTTC.

The chain recombines TRBV5-6 with TRBJ2-7; the D gene is possibly TRBD2 (5 bases). Per germline, CDR1 SGHDT and CDR2 YYEEEE. This CDR3 spans 16 amino acids. Trimming took off 3 bases at V and 2 bases at J, with 18 bases between the two ends. Here the CDR3 reads CASSSLMDLIPYEQYF. The CDR3 DNA is TGTGCCAGCAGCTCTCTAATGGACTTGATACCCTACGAGCAGTACTTC.

This clone was counted a single time. The chain combines TRBV11-3 with TRBJ2-5, with a possible D match to TRBD1 (6 bases). Per germline, CDR1 SGHNT and CDR2 YENEEA. CDR3 size: 13 residues. With 5 bases removed from V and 1 base from J, the gap between germline ends came to 8 bases. The CDR3 nucleotides are TGTGCCAGCAGCCGGACAGCCCAAGAGACCCAGTACTTC. Translating gives CASSRTAQETQYF.

V usage is TRBV11-2 and J usage is TRBJ2-5; TRBD1 matches 7 bases. The CDR3 loop spans 15 amino acids. J lost 3 bases, V lost 1 base, and 5 bases had no gene match. Per the germline V gene, CDR1 is SGHAT and CDR2 is FQNNGV. CDR3 bases: TGTGCCAGCAGCTTAGTTAGGGGGCCGAAAGAGACCCAGTACTTC. This codes for CASSLVRGPKETQYF.

V is TRBV19 and J is TRBJ1-2; the D gene is possibly TRBD1 (6 bases). Germline CDR1 reads LNHDA; CDR2 reads SQIVND (reference sequence). The CDR3 is 14 amino acids. The germline V and J ends were trimmed by 7 bases and 0 bases, with 12 bases remaining between them. CDR3 sequence: CASTTNRANYGYTF. The CDR3 DNA reads as TGTGCCAGTACTACCAACAGGGCTAACTATGGCTACACCTTC.